This is a list of T cell receptor beta chains from one sample in a study of shared clonotypes between healthy human individuals. Some clones are missing from TCRdb's copy, which holds only in-frame ones; the method was immunoSEQ multiplex PCR. Of about 2,100,000 clones in the sample, about 92% are singletons; the top ten hold under 2%. The specimen sequenced was naive CD8+ T cells from PBMCs. Receptors originate from a man aged 18 to 30 in good health. Some clones in this sample may be carry-over from other donors' samples. Both conserved end residues are trimmed from each CDR3.

v_call cdr3_aa
TRBV4-1 ASSQVGQFQETQY
TRBV11-2 ASSLGDRGTRNEQF
TRBV4-2 ASSQAAASSYNEQF
TRBV7-9 ASSLSSTGNQPQH
TRBV7-9 ASSLSGDEQF
TRBV19 ASSIGGTEQF
TRBV19 ASSLENLSGRSGYT
TRBV7-3 ASSLTGAGYNEQF
TRBV27 ASSSAGTWSSYEQY
TRBV7-9 ASSWAGANGYT
TRBV6-5 ASLRLNTGELF
TRBV7-7 ASSSRRVCGGYEQY
TRBV27 ASSGTSRHGQF
TRBV10-1 ASRQGVFGQPQH
TRBV28 ASSSPEGGYGYT
TRBV10-3 AISETESSPYEQY
TRBV4-1 ASSQVPSGGGELF
TRBV5-8 APWSYEQY
TRBV10-2 ASSPGNTIY
TRBV7-9 ASRKADLDGYT
TRBV7-9 ASSPPDRRSTDTQY
TRBV6-4 ASSDRDMGYEQY
TRBV5-1 ASSFGGGYEQY
TRBV11-2 ASSRSPEKPLTEQY
TRBV27 ASALGQSYEQY
TRBV15 ATSTRGGRGTNQPQH
TRBV9 ASSAPRGGVSYGYT
TRBV29-1 SVLEDSYEQY
TRBV9 ASSPWGSTEWEQY